Following are 6 T cell receptor beta chains from one sample sequenced in a study of blood T cell repertoires in COVID-19. The table came from immunoSEQ multiplex PCR; TCRdb's copy has only in-frame clones and leaves some out. The table shows 150,000 to 200,000 clones, with 65% to 90% occurring only once. Sequenced input: peripheral blood. These receptors came from a woman in her thirties or forties with COVID-19, enrolled during active disease.

Note on this clone: Other DNA sequences in this specimen translate into the identical CDR3. This chain links TRBV7-9 with TRBJ2-7; the D gene is possibly TRBD2 (6 bases). Germline V gene data show CDR1 as SEHNR and CDR2 as FQNEAQ (reference sequence). The germline V and J ends were trimmed by 5 bases and 7 bases, with 9 bases remaining between them. This CDR3 region has 11 residues. CDR3 sequence: CASSPGGEQYF. Written as DNA, the CDR3 is TGTGCCAGCAGCCCCGGGGGTGAGCAGTACTTC.

The chain is built from TRBV4-1 and TRBJ1-6, with unresolved D. The V end was cut by 0 bases, the J end by 10 bases, with 10 bases between. This CDR3 has 14 amino acids. CDR1 is MGHRA, CDR2 YSYEKL, per germline. CDR3 coding DNA: TGCGCCAGCAGCCAAGAGGCCAGACAATCACCCCTCCACTTT. This codes for CASSQEARQSPLHF.

The gene calls are TRBV7-2 and TRBJ2-2; D gene ambiguous. V shed 2 bases and J shed 5 bases, with 12 bases lying between them. The CDR3 extends over 15 amino acids. The germline V gene encodes CDR1 SGHTA and CDR2 FQGNSA. CDR3 in amino acids: CASSLRQKQTGELFF. The DNA of the CDR3 is TGTGCCAGCAGCTTAAGGCAGAAACAGACCGGGGAGCTGTTTTTT.

The chain links TRBV6-1 to TRBJ2-1, with TRBD2 matching 9 bases. Germline V gives CDR1 MNHNS, CDR2 SASEGT. V trimming: 1 base; J trimming: 1 base; junction bases outside the gene matches: 2. The CDR3 covers 16 residues. The CDR3 DNA sequence: TGTGCCAGCAGTGAAGGACTAGCGGCTTCCTACAATGAGCAGTTCTTC. Amino acids: CASSEGLAASYNEQFF.

The chain recombines TRBV4-1 with TRBJ2-2; D unclear. Germline V gene lookup returns CDR1 MGHRA and CDR2 YSYEKL. The CDR3 loop spans 12 amino acids. Trimming took off 3 bases at V and 3 bases at J, with 2 bases between the two ends. The CDR3 coding sequence is TGCGCCAGCAGCCACGACACCGGGGAGCTGTTTTTT. Protein product: CASSHDTGELFF.

The rearrangement links TRBV7-8 to TRBJ1-2; perhaps TRBD1 as D (6 bases). The CDR3 has 15 amino acids. V dropped 2 bases and J dropped 4 bases, with 14 bases sitting between them. CDR1 is SGHVS and CDR2 is FQNEAQ in the germline V gene. In nucleotides, the CDR3 is TGTGCCAGCAGCTTAACAGGGAGCTCCAGCTATGGCTACACCTTC. This encodes CASSLTGSSSYGYTF. Drawing the rest from reference TRBV7-8 and TRBJ1-2, the complete variable domain is GAGVSQSPRYKVAKRGQDVALRCDPISGHVSLFWYQQALGQGPEFLTYFQNEAQLDKSGLPSDRFFAERPEGSVSTLKIQRTQQEDSAVYLCASSLTGSSSYGYTFGSGTRLTVV.